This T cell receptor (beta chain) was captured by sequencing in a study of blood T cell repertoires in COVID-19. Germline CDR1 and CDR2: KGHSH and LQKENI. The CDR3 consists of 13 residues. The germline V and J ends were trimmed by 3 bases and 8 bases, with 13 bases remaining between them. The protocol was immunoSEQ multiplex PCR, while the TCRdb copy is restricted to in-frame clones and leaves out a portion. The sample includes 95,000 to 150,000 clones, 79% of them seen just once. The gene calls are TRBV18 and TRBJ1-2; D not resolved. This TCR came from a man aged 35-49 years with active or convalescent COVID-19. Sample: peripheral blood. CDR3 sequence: CASSPEGWSGYTF. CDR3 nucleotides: TGTGCCAGCTCACCCGAGGGCTGGAGCGGCTACACCTTC.